This T cell receptor beta chain is from a study of shared T cell receptors in the human thymus. Libraries were prepared by immunoSEQ multiplex PCR; TCRdb keeps only in-frame clonotypes and omits some of them. The sample shows approximately 660,000 clones, roughly 88% of them seen only once. Germline V CDR1 and CDR2: LGHNA, YSLEER. V gave up 2 bases and J gave up 0 bases; unmatched junction bases: 12. This CDR3 is built from 20 residues. The same data also went into a second study, on human thymus T cells.

The sequence was collected from a boy under two years old with a congenital heart defect. Source material: thymocytes. The chain uses TRBV4-3 and TRBJ2-1; 11 positions match TRBD2. CDR3 bases: TGCGCCAGCAGCCAACGCAAGACGGGACTAGCGGTGAGCTCCTACAATGAGCAGTTCTTC. This codes for CASSQRKTGLAVSSYNEQFF.